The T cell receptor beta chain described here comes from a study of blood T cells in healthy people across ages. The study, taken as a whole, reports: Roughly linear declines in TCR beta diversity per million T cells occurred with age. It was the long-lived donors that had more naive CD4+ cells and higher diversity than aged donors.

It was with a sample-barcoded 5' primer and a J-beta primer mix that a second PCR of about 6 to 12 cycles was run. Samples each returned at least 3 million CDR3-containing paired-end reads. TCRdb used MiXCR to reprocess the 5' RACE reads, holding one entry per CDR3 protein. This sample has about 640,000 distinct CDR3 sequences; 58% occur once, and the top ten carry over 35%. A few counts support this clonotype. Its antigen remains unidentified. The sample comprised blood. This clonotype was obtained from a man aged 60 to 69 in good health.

Here the CDR3 reads CSATRPWGYGYTF. The CDR3 DNA sequence: TGCAGTGCCACAAGACCCTGGGGCTATGGCTACACCTTC. The rearrangement uses TRBV20-1 and TRBJ1-2; unclear D gene. The CDR3 runs to 13 residues. The V gene lost 6 bases and the J gene lost 4 bases, with 15 bases spanning the gap. Germline V gene lookup returns CDR1 DFQATT and CDR2 SNEGSKA (reference sequence).